This T cell receptor (beta chain) derives from a study of shared clonotypes between healthy human individuals. CDR1 is MNHNS, CDR2 SASEGT, per germline. The CDR3 totals 15 residues. V lost 8 bases and J lost 0; bases outside the gene matches: 6. TCRdb's copy holds only in-frame clones and misses some; the assay was immunoSEQ multiplex PCR. The table shows millions of clones, with 85% to 95% occurring only once. Sequencing input: naive CD4+ T cells sorted from blood. As for subset: CD45RA+ positively selected. The gene calls are TRBV6-1 and TRBJ2-2, with 7 positions matching TRBD2. The TCR sequence derives from a man younger than 35 in good health. This chain's CDR3 is CASGGGAANTGELFF. The DNA of the CDR3 is TGTGCCAGCGGGGGGGGAGCCGCGAACACCGGGGAGCTGTTTTTT.